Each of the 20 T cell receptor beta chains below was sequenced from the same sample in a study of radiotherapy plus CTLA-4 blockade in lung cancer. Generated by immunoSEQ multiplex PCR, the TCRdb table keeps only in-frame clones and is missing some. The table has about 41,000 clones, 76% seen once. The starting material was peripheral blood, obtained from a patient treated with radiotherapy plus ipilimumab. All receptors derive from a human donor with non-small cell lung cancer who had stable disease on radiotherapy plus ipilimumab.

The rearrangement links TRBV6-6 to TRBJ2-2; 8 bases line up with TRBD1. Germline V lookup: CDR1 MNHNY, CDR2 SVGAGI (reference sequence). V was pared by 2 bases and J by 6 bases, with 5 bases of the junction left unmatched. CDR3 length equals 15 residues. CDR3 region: CASSYGDRTAGELFF. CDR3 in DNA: TGTGCCAGCAGTTACGGGGACAGGACCGCCGGGGAGCTGTTTTTT.

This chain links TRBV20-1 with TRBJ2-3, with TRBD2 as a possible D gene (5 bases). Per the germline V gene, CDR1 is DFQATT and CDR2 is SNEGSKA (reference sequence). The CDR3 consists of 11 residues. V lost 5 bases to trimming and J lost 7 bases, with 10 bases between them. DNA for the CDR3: TGCAGTGCTCCCCTAGCTAATACGCAGTATTTT. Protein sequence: CSAPLANTQYF.

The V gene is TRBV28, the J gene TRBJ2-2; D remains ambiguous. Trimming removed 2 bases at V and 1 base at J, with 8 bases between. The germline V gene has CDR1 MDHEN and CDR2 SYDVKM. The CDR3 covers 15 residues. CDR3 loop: CASSLARLNTGELFF. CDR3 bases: TGTGCCAGCAGTTTAGCACGGCTGAACACCGGGGAGCTGTTTTTT.

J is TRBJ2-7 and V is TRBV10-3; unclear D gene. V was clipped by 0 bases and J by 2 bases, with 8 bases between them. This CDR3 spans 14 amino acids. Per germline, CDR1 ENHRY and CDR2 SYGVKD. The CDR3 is CAISESGGTYEQYF. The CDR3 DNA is TGTGCCATCAGTGAGTCAGGCGGAACCTACGAGCAGTACTTC.

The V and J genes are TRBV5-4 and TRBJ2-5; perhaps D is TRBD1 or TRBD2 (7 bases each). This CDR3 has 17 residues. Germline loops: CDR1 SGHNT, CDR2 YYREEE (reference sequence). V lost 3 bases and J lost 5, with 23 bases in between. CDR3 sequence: CASSYRGLSVGGETQYF. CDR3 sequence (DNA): TGTGCCAGCAGCTACAGGGGTTTGTCGGTCGGGGGGGAGACCCAGTACTTC.

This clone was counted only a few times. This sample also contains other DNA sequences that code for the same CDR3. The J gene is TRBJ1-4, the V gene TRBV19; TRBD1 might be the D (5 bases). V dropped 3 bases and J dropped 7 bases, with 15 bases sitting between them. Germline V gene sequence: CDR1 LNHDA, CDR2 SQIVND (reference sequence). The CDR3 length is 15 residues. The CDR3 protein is CASSIGGTGPEKLFF. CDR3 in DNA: TGTGCCAGTAGTATCGGAGGGACGGGACCTGAAAAACTGTTTTTT.

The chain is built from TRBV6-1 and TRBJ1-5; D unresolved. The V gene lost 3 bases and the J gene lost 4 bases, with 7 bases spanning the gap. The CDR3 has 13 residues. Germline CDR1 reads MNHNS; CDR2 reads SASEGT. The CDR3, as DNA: TGTGCCAGCAGTGATTCGGGTAATCAGCCCCAGCATTTT. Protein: CASSDSGNQPQHF.

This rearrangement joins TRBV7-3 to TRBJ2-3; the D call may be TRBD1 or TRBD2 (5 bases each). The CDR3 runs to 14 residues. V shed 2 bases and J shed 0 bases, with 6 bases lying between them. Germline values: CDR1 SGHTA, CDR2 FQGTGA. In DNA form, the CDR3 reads TGTGCCAGCAGCTTATGGGACAGCACAGATACGCAGTATTTT. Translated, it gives CASSLWDSTDTQYF.

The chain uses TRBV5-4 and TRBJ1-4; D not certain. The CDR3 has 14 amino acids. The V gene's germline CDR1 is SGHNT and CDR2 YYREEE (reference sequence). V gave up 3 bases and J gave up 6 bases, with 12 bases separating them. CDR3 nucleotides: TGTGCCAGCAGCTCGGACCAAGCGGATGAAAAACTGTTTTTT. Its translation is CASSSDQADEKLFF.

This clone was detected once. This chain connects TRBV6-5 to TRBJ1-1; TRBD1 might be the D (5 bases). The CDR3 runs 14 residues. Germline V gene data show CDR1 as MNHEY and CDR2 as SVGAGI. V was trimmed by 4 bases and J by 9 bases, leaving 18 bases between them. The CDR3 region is CASSFDRSPLKAFF. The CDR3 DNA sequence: TGTGCCAGCAGTTTCGACAGATCCCCCCTAAAAGCTTTCTTT.

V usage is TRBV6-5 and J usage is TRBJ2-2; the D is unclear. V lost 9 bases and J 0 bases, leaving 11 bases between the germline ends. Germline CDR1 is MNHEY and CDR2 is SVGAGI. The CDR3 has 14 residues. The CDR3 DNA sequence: TGTGCCAGTAGGACGGTTGCGAACACCGGGGAGCTGTTTTTT. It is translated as CASRTVANTGELFF.

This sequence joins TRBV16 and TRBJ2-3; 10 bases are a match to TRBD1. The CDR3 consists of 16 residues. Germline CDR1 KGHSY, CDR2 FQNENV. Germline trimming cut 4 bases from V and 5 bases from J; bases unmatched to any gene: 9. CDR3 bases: TGTGCCAGCAGCCTCACCGGGACAGGGGTCGGAGATACGCAGTATTTT. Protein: CASSLTGTGVGDTQYF.

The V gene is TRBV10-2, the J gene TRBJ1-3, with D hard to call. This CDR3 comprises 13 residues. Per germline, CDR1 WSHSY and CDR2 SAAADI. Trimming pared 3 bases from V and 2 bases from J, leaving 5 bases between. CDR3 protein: CASSERAGNTIYF. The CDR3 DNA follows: TGCGCCAGCAGTGAAAGGGCTGGAAACACCATATATTTT.

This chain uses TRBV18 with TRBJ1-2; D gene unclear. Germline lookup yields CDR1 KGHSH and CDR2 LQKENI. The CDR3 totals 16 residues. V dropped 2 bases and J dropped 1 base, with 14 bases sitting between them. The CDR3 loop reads CASSPMSTGNNYGYTF. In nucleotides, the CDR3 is TGTGCCAGCTCACCAATGAGTACGGGTAATAACTATGGCTACACCTTC.

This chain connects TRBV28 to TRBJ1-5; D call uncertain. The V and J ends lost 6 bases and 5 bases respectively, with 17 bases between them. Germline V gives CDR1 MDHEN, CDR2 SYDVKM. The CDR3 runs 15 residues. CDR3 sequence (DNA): TGTGCCAGCAGACCCCAGGTGGCTGGGGATCAGCCCCAGCATTTT. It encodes CASRPQVAGDQPQHF.

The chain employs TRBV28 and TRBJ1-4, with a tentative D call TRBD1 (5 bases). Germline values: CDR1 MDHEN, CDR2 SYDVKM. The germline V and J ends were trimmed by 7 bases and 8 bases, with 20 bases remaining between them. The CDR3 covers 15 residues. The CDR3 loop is CASNPLAGLGEKLFF. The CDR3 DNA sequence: TGTGCCAGCAACCCACTGGCAGGGTTAGGGGAAAAACTGTTTTTT.

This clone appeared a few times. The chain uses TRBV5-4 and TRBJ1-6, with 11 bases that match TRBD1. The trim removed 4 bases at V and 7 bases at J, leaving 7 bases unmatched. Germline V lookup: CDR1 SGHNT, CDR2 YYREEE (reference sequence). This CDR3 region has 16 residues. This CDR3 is CASSLRDRGNNSPLHF. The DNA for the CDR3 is TGTGCCAGCAGCCTGCGGGACAGGGGGAACAATTCACCCCTCCACTTT.

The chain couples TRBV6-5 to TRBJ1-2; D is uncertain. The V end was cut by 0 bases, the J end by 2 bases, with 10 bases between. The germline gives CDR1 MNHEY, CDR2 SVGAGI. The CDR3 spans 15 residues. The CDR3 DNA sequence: TGTGCCAGCAGTTACTCGATTGGAGGGAACTATGGCTACACCTTC. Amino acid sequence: CASSYSIGGNYGYTF.

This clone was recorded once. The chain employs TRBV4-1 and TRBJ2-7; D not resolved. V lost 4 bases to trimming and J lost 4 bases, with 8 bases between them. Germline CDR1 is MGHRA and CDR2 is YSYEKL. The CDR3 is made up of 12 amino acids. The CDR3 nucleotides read TGCGCCAGCAGCCCCCAGGTTTACGAGCAGTACGTC. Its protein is CASSPQVYEQYV.

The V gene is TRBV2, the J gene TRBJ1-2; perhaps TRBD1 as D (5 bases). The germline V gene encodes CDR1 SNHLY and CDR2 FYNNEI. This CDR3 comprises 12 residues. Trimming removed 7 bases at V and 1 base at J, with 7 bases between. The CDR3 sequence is CASTGLNYGYTF. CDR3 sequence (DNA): TGTGCCAGCACAGGGCTTAACTATGGCTACACCTTC.